The clone carrying this TCR beta chain was found a few times. Authors' data handling: Amplified reference gene primers provided the basis for estimating nucleated cell counts. Using immunoSEQ multiplex PCR, the repertoire was profiled, and TCRdb retains in-frame clones only, with some absent. V and J calls and clone size are as listed in that table; D and trimming were resolved from the DNA. The sample has about 65,000 clones, around 83% seen once. The source of the sample is a study of blood T cell repertoires in COVID-19. Study background: Material from acute and convalescent COVID-19 was sourced from the United States, Italy and Spain. PBMCs, B-cell-depleted T cells, or T cells provided the cDNA or gDNA that made up the material.

Germline V gene lookup returns CDR1 MNHEY and CDR2 SVGAGI. The CDR3 contains 15 residues. The trim removed 6 bases at V and 0 bases at J, leaving 6 bases unmatched. Seattle's enrolled individuals joined amid active infection and were then monitored longitudinally. This TCR derives from a man aged 45-60 years with COVID-19, enrolled during active disease. The source material was peripheral blood. The V call is TRBV6-5, the J call TRBJ2-5; 8 nucleotides match TRBD2. CDR3 region: CASSPAGGHQETQYF. As DNA, the CDR3 is TGTGCCAGCAGCCCCGCGGGGGGCCACCAAGAGACCCAGTACTTC.